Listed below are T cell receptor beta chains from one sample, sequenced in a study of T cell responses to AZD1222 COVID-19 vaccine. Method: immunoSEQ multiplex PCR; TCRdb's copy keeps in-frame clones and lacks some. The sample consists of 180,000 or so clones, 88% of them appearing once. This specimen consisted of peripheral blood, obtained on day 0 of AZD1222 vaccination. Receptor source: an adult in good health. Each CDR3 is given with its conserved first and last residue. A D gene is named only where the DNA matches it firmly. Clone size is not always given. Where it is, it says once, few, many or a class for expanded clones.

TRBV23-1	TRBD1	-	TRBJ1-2	TGCGCCGCCAACGCCAGCAGTCAGGGGGCCTATGGCTACACCTTC	CAANASSQGAYGYTF
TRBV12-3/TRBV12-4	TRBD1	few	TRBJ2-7	TGTGCCAGCAGGAAGACAGGGGCCTACGAGCAGTACTTC	CASRKTGAYEQYF
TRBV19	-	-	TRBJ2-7	TGTGCCAGTAGTATAGTGGGGGGCGAGCAGTACTTC	CASSIVGGEQYF
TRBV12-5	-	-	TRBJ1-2	TGTGCTAGTGGTTCACCCCTTGAGGGGCTTGGCTACACCTTC	CASGSPLEGLGYTF
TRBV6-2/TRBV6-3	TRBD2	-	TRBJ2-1	TGTGCCAGCAGTTCTAGCGGTCATGAGCAGTTCTTC	CASSSSGHEQFF
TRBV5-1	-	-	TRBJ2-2	TGCGCCAGCAGCTTGGCCCCAGGACAGTCCGGGGAGCTGTTTTTT	CASSLAPGQSGELFF
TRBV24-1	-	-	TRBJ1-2	TGTGCCACCAGTGCTGGGGGCGATAGAGGCTACACCTTC	CATSAGGDRGYTF
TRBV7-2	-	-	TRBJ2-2	TGTGCCAGCAGCATCAGGGTAGGGGCCGGGGAGCTGTTTTTT	CASSIRVGAGELFF
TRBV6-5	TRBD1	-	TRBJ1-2	TGTGCCAGCAGTTACTCGCCAGGGGGTTTAAGCTATGGCTACACCTTC	CASSYSPGGLSYGYTF
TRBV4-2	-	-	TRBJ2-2	TGTGCCAGCAGCCAAGATCTGCTGCGCGCGAACACCGGGGAGCTGTTTTTT	CASSQDLLRANTGELFF
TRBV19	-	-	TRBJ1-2	TGTGCCAGTAGTACAGGACAGCGACCCTATGGCTACACCTTC	CASSTGQRPYGYTF
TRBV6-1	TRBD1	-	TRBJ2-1	TGTGCCAGCAGTGAAGTAGGGGGCGCGTACAATGAGCAGTTCTTC	CASSEVGGAYNEQFF
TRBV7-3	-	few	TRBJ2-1	TGTGCCAGCAGCTTAACTAGCGGAATCTACAATGAGCAGTTCTTC	CASSLTSGIYNEQFF
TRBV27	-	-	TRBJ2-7	TGTGCCAGCAGTTTATCGGAGGGGCACTTCAGGAGCTCCTACGAGCAGTACTTC	CASSLSEGHFRSSYEQYF
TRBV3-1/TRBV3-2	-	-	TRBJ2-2	TGTGCCAGCAGCCAAGATCGATTTTGGGGTGGGGAGCTGTTTTTT	CASSQDRFWGGELFF
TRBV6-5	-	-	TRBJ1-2	TGTGCCAGCAGTAGGGGCCCTCTAAATGTTGGGGGCTACACCTTC	CASSRGPLNVGGYTF
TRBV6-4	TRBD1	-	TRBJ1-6	TGTGCCAGCAATTACCGGGACAGGGGTATCAATTCACCCCTCCACTTT	CASNYRDRGINSPLHF
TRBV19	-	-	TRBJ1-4	TGTGCCAGTAGTATAACCCAGGCGCGGGGTGAAAAACTGTTTTTT	CASSITQARGEKLFF
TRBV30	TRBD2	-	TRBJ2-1	TGTGCCGGAACCCTAGCGGGGTACAATGAGCAGTTCTTC	CAGTLAGYNEQFF
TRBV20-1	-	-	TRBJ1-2	TGCAGTGCCAGTATCAGGGATGGCGACTATGGCTACACCTTC	CSASIRDGDYGYTF
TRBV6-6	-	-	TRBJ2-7	TGTGCCAGCAGCATAGCACACGCCTCCTACGAGCAGTACTTC	CASSIAHASYEQYF
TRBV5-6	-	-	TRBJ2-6	TGTGCCAGCAGCTTCTATAGCAGCTCTGGGGCCAACGTCCTGACTTTC	CASSFYSSSGANVLTF
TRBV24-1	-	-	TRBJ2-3	TGTGCCACCAGTGGGTTAGATACGCAGTATTTT	CATSGLDTQYF
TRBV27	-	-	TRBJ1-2	TGTGCCAGCAGTTTATCGGTTCACAGAGAGAACTATGGCTACACCTTC	CASSLSVHRENYGYTF
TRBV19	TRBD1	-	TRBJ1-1	TGTGCCAGCAACAGGGGGAACACTGAAGCTTTCTTT	CASNRGNTEAFF
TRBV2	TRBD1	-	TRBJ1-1	TGTGCCAGCAGTGGGGACAGGGTGGGAGCTTTCTTT	CASSGDRVGAFF
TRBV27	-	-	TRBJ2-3	TGTGCCAGCAGTTTAGCCTGGCGACACGATACGCAGTATTTT	CASSLAWRHDTQYF
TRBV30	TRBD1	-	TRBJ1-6	TGTGCCTGGGGAGTGTATCCAGGGGGAATCAGTAATTCACCCCTCCACTTT	CAWGVYPGGISNSPLHF
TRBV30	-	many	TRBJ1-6	TGTGCCTTGGAAGGTGACTTTGGTTCACCCCTCCACTTT	CALEGDFGSPLHF
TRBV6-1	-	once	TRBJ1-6	TGTGCCAGCAGTGAAATAAGAGCCGGGACAAGTAATTCACCCCTCCACTTT	CASSEIRAGTSNSPLHF
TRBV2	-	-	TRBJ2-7	TGTGCCAACGCGCCGGGACTTGGCTACGAGCAGTACTTC	CANAPGLGYEQYF
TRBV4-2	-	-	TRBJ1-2	TGTGCCAGCAGCCAAGATAGGGCTAGTGGCTACACCTTC	CASSQDRASGYTF
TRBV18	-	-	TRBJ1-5	TGTGCCAGCTCACCGGGTTTTAGCAATCAGCCCCAGCATTTT	CASSPGFSNQPQHF
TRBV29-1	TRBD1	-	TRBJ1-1	TGCAGCGGAGACAGGGGAACTGAAGCTTTCTTT	CSGDRGTEAFF
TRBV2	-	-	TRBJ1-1	TGTGCCAGCGGCGCGGGAGGGCAGAAGAACACTGAAGCTTTCTTT	CASGAGGQKNTEAFF
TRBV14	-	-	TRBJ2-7	TGTGCCAGCAGCCAAGACTGGGTCCACGAGCAGTACTTC	CASSQDWVHEQYF
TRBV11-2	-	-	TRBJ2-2	TGTGCCAGCAGCTCCCAGAACACCGGGGAGCTGTTTTTT	CASSSQNTGELFF
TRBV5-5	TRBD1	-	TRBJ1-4	TGTGCCAGCAGCACCACAGGGGTTGCAACTAATGAAAAACTGTTTTTT	CASSTTGVATNEKLFF
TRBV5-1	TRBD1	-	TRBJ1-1	TGCGCCAGCAGCGCAACGGACAGGGGAACGGCTGAAGCTTTCTTT	CASSATDRGTAEAFF
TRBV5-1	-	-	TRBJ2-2	TGCGCCAGCAGCGTGGACAGAACCGGGGAGCTGTTTTTT	CASSVDRTGELFF
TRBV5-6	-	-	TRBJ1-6	TGTGCCAGCAGCCCCCTCCCGGGTAACAGGAATTCACCCCTCCACTTT	CASSPLPGNRNSPLHF
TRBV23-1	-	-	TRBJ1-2	TGCGCCAGCAGTGGCCGACAGGACCAGAGCTCAACTAACTATGGCTACACCTTC	CASSGRQDQSSTNYGYTF
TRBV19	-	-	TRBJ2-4	TGTGCCAGTAGTATTGAGGGACCCAGAAAAAACATTCAGTACTTC	CASSIEGPRKNIQYF
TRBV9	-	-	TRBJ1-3	TGTGCCAGCAGCGCGTTCATTCGGCCTAACCCTGGAAACACCATATATTTT	CASSAFIRPNPGNTIYF
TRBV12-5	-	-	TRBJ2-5	TGTGCTAGTGGCCCTAGAGGGACCCAGTACTTC	CASGPRGTQYF
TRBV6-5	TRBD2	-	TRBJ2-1	TGTGCCAGCCGCCTCTCTGGGGGGGTCTACAATGAGCAGTTCTTC	CASRLSGGVYNEQFF
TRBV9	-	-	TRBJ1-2	TGTGCCAGCAGCGCGGGGACTAACTATGGCTACACCTTC	CASSAGTNYGYTF
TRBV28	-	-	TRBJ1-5	TGTGCCAGCAGTTTAGATTCGGGGCATAGGCAGCCCCAGCATTTT	CASSLDSGHRQPQHF
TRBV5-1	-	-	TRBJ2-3	TGCGCCAGCAGCCAGGACTCCCCCTCCACAGATACGCAGTATTTT	CASSQDSPSTDTQYF
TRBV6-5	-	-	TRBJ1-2	TGTGCCAGCAGTTATTTGTGGGGGGCGGAGGGCTACACCTTC	CASSYLWGAEGYTF
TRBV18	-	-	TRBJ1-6	TGTGCCAGCTCACCAGGCTGGGGGGATTCACCCCTCCACTTT	CASSPGWGDSPLHF
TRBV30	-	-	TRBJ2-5	TGTGCCTGGAGTGTACAAGGGGGGCAAGAGACCCAGTACTTC	CAWSVQGGQETQYF
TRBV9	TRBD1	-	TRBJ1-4	TGTGCCAGCAGCGGACAGGGGACTAATGAAAAACTGTTTTTT	CASSGQGTNEKLFF